Listed below are T cell receptor beta chains from one sample, sequenced in a study of T cells in severe cutaneous drug reactions. TCRdb processed the multiplex PCR reads again and assigns one entry to each CDR3 protein, with no DNA. This sample contains about 3,800 distinct CDR3 sequences. The specimen sequenced was PBMCs. The receptors stem from a human donor with Stevens-Johnson syndrome, a severe cutaneous drug reaction. CDR3s include the opening cysteine and the closing phenylalanine or tryptophan. The size field is filled for only some rows; it gives once, few, many or a size class.

j_call | v_call | clone_size | cdr3_aa
TRBJ1-2 | TRBV9 | . | CASSVDLGGSGYTF
TRBJ2-2 | TRBV12-3/TRBV12-4 | . | CASSLTGNTGELFF
TRBJ2-6 | TRBV20-1 | . | CSANQGTGSGANVLTF
TRBJ2-1 | TRBV20-1 | . | CSASGTSGYNEQFF
TRBJ2-1 | TRBV19 | . | CASSPWLAYNEQFF
TRBJ2-3 | TRBV5-1 | . | CASSLASDTQYF
TRBJ2-7 | TRBV18 | . | CASSPPARANEQYF
TRBJ2-6 | TRBV2 | medium-sized | CASRDRSSGANVLTF
TRBJ2-1 | TRBV5-4 | . | CASSIDGRNEQFF
TRBJ2-5 | TRBV18 | . | CASPNSTGRETQYF
TRBJ2-2 | TRBV6-5 | . | CASSYWTKSGELFF
TRBJ1-1 | TRBV29-1 | . | CSVEGGYTEAFF
TRBJ2-6 | TRBV20-1 | . | CSARVSSGANVLTF
TRBJ2-1 | TRBV10-3 | . | CAIRRLAGGIYNEQFF
TRBJ2-3 | TRBV2 | . | CASRAEGLSGPRTQYF